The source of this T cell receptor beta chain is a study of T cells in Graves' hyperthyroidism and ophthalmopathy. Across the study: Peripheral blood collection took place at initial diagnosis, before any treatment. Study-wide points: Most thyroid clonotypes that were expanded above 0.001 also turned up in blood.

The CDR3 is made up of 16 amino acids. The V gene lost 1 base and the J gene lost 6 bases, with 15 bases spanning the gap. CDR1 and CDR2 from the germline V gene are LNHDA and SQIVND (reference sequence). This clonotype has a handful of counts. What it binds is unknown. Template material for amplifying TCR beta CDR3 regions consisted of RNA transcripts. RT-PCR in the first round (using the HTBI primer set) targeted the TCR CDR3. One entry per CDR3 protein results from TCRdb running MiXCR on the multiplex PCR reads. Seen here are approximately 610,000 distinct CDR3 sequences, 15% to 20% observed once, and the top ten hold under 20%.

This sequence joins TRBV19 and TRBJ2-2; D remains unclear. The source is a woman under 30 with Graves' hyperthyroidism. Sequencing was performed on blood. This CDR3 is CASSIGQRLRAGELFF. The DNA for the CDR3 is TGTGCCAGTAGTATAGGGCAGAGGTTACGGGCCGGGGAGCTGTTTTTT.